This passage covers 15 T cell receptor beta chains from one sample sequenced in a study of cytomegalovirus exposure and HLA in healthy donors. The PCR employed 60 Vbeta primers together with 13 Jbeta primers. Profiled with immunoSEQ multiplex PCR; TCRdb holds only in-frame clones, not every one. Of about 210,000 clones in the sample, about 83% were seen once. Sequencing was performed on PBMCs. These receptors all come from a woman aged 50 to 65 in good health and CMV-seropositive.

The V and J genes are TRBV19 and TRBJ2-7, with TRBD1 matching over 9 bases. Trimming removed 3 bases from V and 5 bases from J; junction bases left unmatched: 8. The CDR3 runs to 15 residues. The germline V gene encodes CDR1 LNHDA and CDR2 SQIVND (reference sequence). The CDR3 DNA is TGTGCCAGTAGTATGGGGGGACAGGGATTTCACGAGCAGTACTTC. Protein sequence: CASSMGGQGFHEQYF. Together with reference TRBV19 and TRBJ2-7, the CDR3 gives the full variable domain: DGGITQSPKYLFRKEGQNVTLSCEQNLNHDAMYWYRQDPGQGLRLIYYSQIVNDFQKGDIAEGYSVSREKKESFPLTVTSAQKNPTAFYLCASSMGGQGFHEQYFGPGTRLTVT.

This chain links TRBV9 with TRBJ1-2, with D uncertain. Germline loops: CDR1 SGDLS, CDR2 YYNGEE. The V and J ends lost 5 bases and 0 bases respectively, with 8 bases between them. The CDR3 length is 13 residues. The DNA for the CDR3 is TGTGCCAGCAGTGCAGTCACTAACTATGGCTACACCTTC. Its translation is CASSAVTNYGYTF. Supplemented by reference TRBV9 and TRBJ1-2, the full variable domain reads DSGVTQTPKHLITATGQRVTLRCSPRSGDLSVYWYQQSLDQGLQFLIQYYNGEERAKGNILERFSAQQFPDLHSELNLSSLELGDSALYFCASSAVTNYGYTFGSGTRLTVV.

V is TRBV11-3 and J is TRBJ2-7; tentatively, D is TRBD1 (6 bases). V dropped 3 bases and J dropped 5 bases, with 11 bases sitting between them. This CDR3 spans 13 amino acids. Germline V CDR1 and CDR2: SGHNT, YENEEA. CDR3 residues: CASSFRGTDEQYF. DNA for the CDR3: TGTGCCAGCAGCTTCAGGGGCACCGACGAGCAGTACTTC.

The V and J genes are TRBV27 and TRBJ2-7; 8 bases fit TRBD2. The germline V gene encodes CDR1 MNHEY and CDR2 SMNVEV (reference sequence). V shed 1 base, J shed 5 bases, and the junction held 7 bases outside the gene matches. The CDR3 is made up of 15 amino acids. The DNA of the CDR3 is TGTGCCAGCAGTTTATGGGCGGGGGGTAGGAACGAGCAGTACTTC. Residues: CASSLWAGGRNEQYF.

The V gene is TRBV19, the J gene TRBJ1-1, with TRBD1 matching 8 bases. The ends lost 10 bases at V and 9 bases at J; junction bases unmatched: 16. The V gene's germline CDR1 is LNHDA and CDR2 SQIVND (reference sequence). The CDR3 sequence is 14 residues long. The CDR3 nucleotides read TGTGCCACCTACCCCGGGACAGGTGGAAAGAAAGCTTTCTTT. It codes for CATYPGTGGKKAFF.

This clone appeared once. Here the CDR3 reads CASNEETGAQPQHF. As DNA, the CDR3 is TGTGCCAGTAATGAGGAGACAGGGGCACAGCCCCAGCATTTT. This chain links TRBV19 with TRBJ1-5; 8 nucleotides match TRBD1. CDR3 length equals 14 residues. The V gene's germline CDR1 is LNHDA and CDR2 SQIVND (reference sequence). Trimming at V came to 7 bases and at J to 7 bases, leaving 9 bases not matched to a gene.

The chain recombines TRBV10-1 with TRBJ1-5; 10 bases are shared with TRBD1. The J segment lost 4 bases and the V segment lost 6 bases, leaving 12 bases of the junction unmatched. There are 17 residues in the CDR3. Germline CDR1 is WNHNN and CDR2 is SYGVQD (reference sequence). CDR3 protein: CASREDRGHRGNQPQHF. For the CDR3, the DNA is TGCGCCAGCAGGGAAGACAGGGGGCATAGGGGGAATCAGCCCCAGCATTTT.

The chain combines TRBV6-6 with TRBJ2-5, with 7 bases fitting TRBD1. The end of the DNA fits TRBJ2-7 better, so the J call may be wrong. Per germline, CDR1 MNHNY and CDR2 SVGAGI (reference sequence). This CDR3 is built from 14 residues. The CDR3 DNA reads TGTGCCAGCAGTTACTCGAACAGGGGCTACGAGCAGTACTTC. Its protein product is CASSYSNRGYEQYF.

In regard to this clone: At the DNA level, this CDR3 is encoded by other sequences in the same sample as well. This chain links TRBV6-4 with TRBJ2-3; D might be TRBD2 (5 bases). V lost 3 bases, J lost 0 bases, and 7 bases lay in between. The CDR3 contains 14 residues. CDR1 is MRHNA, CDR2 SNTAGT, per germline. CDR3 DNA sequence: TGTGCCAGCAGTGATCGGGGAAGCACAGATACGCAGTATTTT. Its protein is CASSDRGSTDTQYF.

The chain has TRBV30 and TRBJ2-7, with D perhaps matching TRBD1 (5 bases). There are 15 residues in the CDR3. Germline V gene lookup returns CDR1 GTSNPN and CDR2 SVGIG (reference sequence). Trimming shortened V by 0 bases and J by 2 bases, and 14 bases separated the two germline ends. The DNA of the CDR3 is TGTGCCTGGAGTGTCCCTCGACAGCATGCCTACGAGCAGTACTTC. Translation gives CAWSVPRQHAYEQYF.

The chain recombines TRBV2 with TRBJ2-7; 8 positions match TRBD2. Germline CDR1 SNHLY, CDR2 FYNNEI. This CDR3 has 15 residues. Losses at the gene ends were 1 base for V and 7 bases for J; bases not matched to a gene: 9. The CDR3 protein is CASSEGWASGLEQYF. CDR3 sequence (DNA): TGTGCCAGCAGTGAAGGATGGGCTAGCGGGCTTGAGCAGTACTTC.

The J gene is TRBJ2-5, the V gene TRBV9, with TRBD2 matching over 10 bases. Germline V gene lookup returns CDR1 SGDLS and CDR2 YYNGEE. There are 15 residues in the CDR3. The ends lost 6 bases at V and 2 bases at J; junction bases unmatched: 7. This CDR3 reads CASTGGLAVQETQYF. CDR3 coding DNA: TGTGCCAGCACCGGAGGACTAGCGGTACAAGAGACCCAGTACTTC.

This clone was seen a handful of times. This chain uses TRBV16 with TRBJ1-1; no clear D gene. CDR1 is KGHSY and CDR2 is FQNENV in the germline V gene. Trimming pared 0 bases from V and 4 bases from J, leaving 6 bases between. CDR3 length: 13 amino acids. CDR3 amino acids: CASSQSRTTEAFF. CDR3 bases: TGTGCCAGCAGCCAATCGCGCACCACTGAAGCTTTCTTT.

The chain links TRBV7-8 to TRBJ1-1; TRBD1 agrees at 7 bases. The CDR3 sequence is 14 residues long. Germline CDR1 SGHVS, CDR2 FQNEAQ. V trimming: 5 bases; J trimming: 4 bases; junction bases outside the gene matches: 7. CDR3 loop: CASSKPQGGTEAFF. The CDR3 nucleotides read TGTGCCAGCAGCAAACCCCAGGGGGGCACTGAAGCTTTCTTT.

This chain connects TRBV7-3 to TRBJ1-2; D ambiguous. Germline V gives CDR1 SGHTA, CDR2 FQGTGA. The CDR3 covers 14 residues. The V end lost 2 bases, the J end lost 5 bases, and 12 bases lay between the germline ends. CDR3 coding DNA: TGTGCCAGCAGCTTAGCGCGGGTAGATTATGGCTACACCTTC. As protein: CASSLARVDYGYTF.